A selection of T cell receptor beta chains follows, all from one sample in a study of blood T cell repertoires in COVID-19. The method was immunoSEQ multiplex PCR; TCRdb's version includes in-frame clones alone and lacks a portion of them. The sample includes 95,000 to 150,000 clones, about four fifths seen only once; the top ten take 16%. The specimen sequenced was peripheral blood. The receptor source for this set is a man in his 60s with active or convalescent COVID-19. The CDR3 runs from the conserved cysteine through the conserved F or W. The D gene is left open where the match is weak. Rows give clone size only sometimes, using once, few, many, or a class for an expanded clone.

CAINPGTETDTQYF	TGTGCCATCAACCCCGGGACTGAGACAGATACGCAGTATTTT	NA	TRBJ2-3	NA	TRBV10-3
CASTSERGTGTYEQYF	TGTGCCAGCACCTCTGAGCGTGGGACAGGCACCTACGAGCAGTACTTC	NA	TRBJ2-7	NA	TRBV21-1
CSVDGTEGIGELFF	TGCAGCGTTGACGGGACAGAAGGCATCGGGGAGCTGTTTTTT	NA	TRBJ2-2	TRBD1	TRBV29-1
CASSMTRWTDTQYF	TGTGCCAGCAGTATGACTAGATGGACAGATACGCAGTATTTT	NA	TRBJ2-3	NA	TRBV27
CASSISGTSGRITDTQYF	TGTGCCAGTAGTATAAGTGGGACTAGCGGGAGAATCACAGATACGCAGTATTTT	NA	TRBJ2-3	TRBD2	TRBV19
CASAFLWGGSTEAFF	TGTGCCAGCGCTTTCCTCTGGGGGGGAAGCACTGAAGCTTTCTTT	NA	TRBJ1-1	NA	TRBV5-5
CASSQEALDTQYF	TGCGCCAGCAGCCAAGAGGCCCTGGATACGCAGTATTTT	NA	TRBJ2-3	NA	TRBV4-1
CASRQQSSTDTQYF	TGTGCCAGCAGACAACAGTCAAGCACAGATACGCAGTATTTT	NA	TRBJ2-3	NA	TRBV5-4
CASSLGQGYEQYF	TGTGCCAGCAGTTTAGGACAGGGCTACGAGCAGTACTTC	NA	TRBJ2-7	TRBD1	TRBV6-5
CASSLWGTSQETQYF	TGTGCCAGCAGCTTGTGGGGGACAAGCCAAGAGACCCAGTACTTC	NA	TRBJ2-5	NA	TRBV5-5
CATSDPTSPGELFF	TGTGCCACCAGTGACCCTACTAGCCCCGGGGAGCTGTTTTTT	NA	TRBJ2-2	NA	TRBV24-1
CASSQRSLANEQYF	TGTGCCAGCAGCCAAAGGTCGCTAGCGAACGAGCAGTACTTC	few	TRBJ2-7	NA	TRBV3-1/TRBV3-2
CASSLPPSGSLNYEQYF	TGTGCCAGCAGCTTGCCCCCTAGCGGGAGTCTTAACTACGAGCAGTACTTC	NA	TRBJ2-7	TRBD2	TRBV7-8